Reported below is one T cell receptor (beta chain). Other DNA sequences of this sample code for an identical CDR3. CDR3 size: 13 residues. Germline CDR1 and CDR2: GTSNPN and SVGIG (reference sequence). The V end was cut by 2 bases, the J end by 3 bases, with 10 bases between. The sample originates from a study of cytomegalovirus exposure and HLA in healthy donors. In the study overall: According to later analysis, the same platform produced the approximately 130 validation and some 680 first-cohort repertoires.

The approximately 120-subject validation cohort, separate from the approximately 670-subject first cohort, included the donors. Data came from immunoSEQ multiplex PCR; TCRdb stores just in-frame clones and leaves some out. Of some 270,000 clones detected, approximately 83% appear once; the ten largest clones hold approximately 1%. This TCR was recovered from a woman aged 18-35 years in good health and CMV-seronegative. This chain links TRBV30 with TRBJ1-1; a weak D match, TRBD1 (5 bases). Sequenced material: PBMCs. Here the CDR3 DNA reads TGTGCCTGGAGTCGGGGAGGGGACACTGAAGCTTTCTTT. Protein sequence: CAWSRGGDTEAFF.